The 11 T cell receptor beta chains below come from one sample, sequenced in a study of low-dose radiotherapy and immunotherapy resistance in tumors. Time point reported: after trial treatment. Treatment: LDRT plus nivolumab, ipilimumab, low-dose cyclophosphamide and aspirin (RACIN trial). Both a constant-region primer and a V-primer adapter served to amplify TCRs across 15 to 20 PCR cycles. TCRdb recomputed calls from the reads with MiXCR, one row per CDR3 protein. The profile shows under 60,000 distinct CDR3 sequences, approximately 31% of them singletons. The source was PBMCs, collected after low-dose radiotherapy plus immunotherapy. These receptors originate from a male donor with rectosigmoid adenocarcinoma.

Of note for this clonotype: A read error is the likely source, as a far larger clone sits one nucleotide away. The genes are TRBV4-3 and TRBJ2-1; 12 nucleotides agree with TRBD1. This CDR3 spans 15 amino acids. From germline, CDR1 is LGHNA and CDR2 YSLEER. V shed 5 bases and J 10 bases; nucleotides not matched to a gene: 9. CDR3 DNA sequence: TGCGCCAGCAGCTTGCCGGGACAGGGGGCCTACGAGCAGTTCTTC. Translating gives CASSLPGQGAYEQFF.

The table lists this clonotype with many counts. The genes are TRBV7-9 and TRBJ2-7, with 13 bases matching TRBD2. V shed 5 bases, J shed 3 bases, and the junction held 4 bases outside the gene matches. CDR3 size: 15 residues. Germline CDR1 reads SEHNR; CDR2 reads FQNEAQ (reference sequence). The DNA of the CDR3 is TGTGCCAGCAGCCTAGGGACTAGCGGGATCTACGAGCAGTACTTC. Translated: CASSLGTSGIYEQYF. Full variable domain (outside the CDR3, taken from reference TRBV7-9 and TRBJ2-7): DTGVSQNPRHKITKRGQNVTFRCDPISEHNRLYWYRQTLGQGPEFLTYFQNEAQLEKSRLLSDRFSAERPKGSFSTLEIQRTEQGDSAMYLCASSLGTSGIYEQYFGPGTRLTVT.

This clonotype was counted many times. The rearrangement uses TRBV20-1 and TRBJ2-1; 8 bases map to TRBD2. V was clipped by 0 bases and J by 6 bases; unmatched bases: 7. Germline V gene sequence: CDR1 DFQATT, CDR2 SNEGSKA (reference sequence). The CDR3 sequence is 15 residues long. CDR3: CSARDLTGGLNEQFF. CDR3 sequence (DNA): TGCAGTGCTAGAGACCTTACGGGGGGGCTCAATGAGCAGTTCTTC.

This clonotype has more than one count but fewer than ten. This sequence joins TRBV5-1 and TRBJ2-7; D is unresolved. The germline V gene encodes CDR1 SGHRS and CDR2 YFSETQ. V was trimmed by 1 base and J by 0 bases, leaving 8 bases between them. This CDR3 is 14 amino acids long. CDR3 coding DNA: TGCGCCAGCAGCTTGCAGGCCCACTCCTACGAGCAGTACTTC. Translated: CASSLQAHSYEQYF.

The rearrangement links TRBV5-1 to TRBJ2-3, with 7 bases identical to TRBD1. CDR3 length: 13 residues. Per the germline V gene, CDR1 is SGHRS and CDR2 is YFSETQ. V lost 5 bases, J lost 0 bases, and 0 bases stayed unmatched. The CDR3 DNA reads as TGCGCCAGCAGACAGGGGAGCACAGATACGCAGTATTTT. It encodes CASRQGSTDTQYF.

This clonotype was seen a single time. This chain joins TRBV28 and TRBJ2-7; 7 bases map to TRBD1. Losses at the gene ends were 5 bases for V and 7 bases for J; bases not matched to a gene: 8. There are 13 residues in the CDR3. Germline V gene sequence: CDR1 MDHEN, CDR2 SYDVKM. The CDR3 reads CASSPGQAGEQYF. CDR3 DNA sequence: TGTGCCAGCAGTCCTGGACAGGCAGGGGAGCAGTACTTC.

In its sample, this clonotype was seen many times. The rearrangement links TRBV5-1 to TRBJ1-1, with D tentatively TRBD1 (5 bases). The CDR3 totals 14 residues. Per the germline V gene, CDR1 is SGHRS and CDR2 is YFSETQ. Deletions cut 4 bases from V and 1 base from J, with 11 bases between. The CDR3 region has the DNA TGCGCCAGCAGCAGGGGCGGGCAGAACACTGAAGCTTTCTTT. This encodes CASSRGGQNTEAFF. Full variable domain (missing parts from reference TRBV5-1 and TRBJ1-1): KAGVTQTPRYLIKTRGQQVTLSCSPISGHRSVSWYQQTPGQGLQFLFEYFSETQRNKGNFPGRFSGRQFSNSRSEMNVSTLELGDSALYLCASSRGGQNTEAFFGQGTRLTVV.

This clonotype has more than one count but fewer than ten. The J gene is TRBJ2-7, the V gene TRBV6-2 or TRBV6-3; D is ambiguous. Germline values: CDR1 MNHEY, CDR2 SVGEGT. This CDR3 has 15 amino acids. Trimming removed 5 bases from V and 0 bases from J, with 14 bases in between. The CDR3 bases are TGTGCCAGCAGTGACGGGCCGGCGAGCTCCTACGAGCAGTACTTC. Its translation: CASSDGPASSYEQYF.

At least ten counts were recorded for this clonotype. This chain joins TRBV12-3 or TRBV12-4 and TRBJ1-2, with 7 bases lining up with TRBD1. V shed 9 bases, J shed 8 bases, and the junction held 15 bases outside the gene matches. The CDR3 totals 14 residues. CDR3 nucleotide sequence: TGTGCCAGTTCGCGCCGGGGACAGCAGATCGGCTACACCTTC. Translation gives CASSRRGQQIGYTF.

This clonotype was found many times. The rearrangement joins TRBV6-2 or TRBV6-3 to TRBJ2-5, with D unclear. V lost 5 bases to trimming and J lost 1 base, with 8 bases between them. Germline loops: CDR1 MNHEY, CDR2 SVGEGT. CDR3 length: 13 amino acids. The CDR3 DNA sequence: TGTGCCAGCAGTGGTCCCTCCCAAGAGACCCAGTACTTC. Encoded protein: CASSGPSQETQYF.

This clonotype was picked up many times. This chain joins TRBV12-3 or TRBV12-4 and TRBJ1-5; 8 positions agree with TRBD1. This CDR3 has 13 residues. V trimming: 5 bases; J trimming: 5 bases; junction bases outside the gene matches: 2. The CDR3 DNA reads as TGTGCCAGCAGTGGACAGGGCCATCAGCCCCAGCATTTT. Translated, it gives CASSGQGHQPQHF.